This T cell receptor beta chain was captured in a study of control samples from healthy donors and cancer patients (dated by TCRdb to about 2020). Library preparation was by the immunoSEQ multiplex PCR assay. Drawn from immuneACCESS, this table holds only the in-frame rearrangements with V and J called that TCRdb kept. Clones are partly lost; checked studies trace under half to an unresolved V gene and leave the rest unexplained. The sample data list under 75,000 clones, and over 75% of these were observed just once. Of the sample, over 4.5% is held by the ten largest clones. Trimming takes 4 bases from V and 10 bases from J, and the germline ends sit 20 bases apart. The germline V gene yields LGHNA for CDR1 and YSLEER for CDR2. The CDR3 goes from the cysteine to the phenylalanine over 16 residues. Only the CDR3 DNA stays, 48 bases, in frame from base 1. With respect to this clone: Its antigen remains unidentified. Base qualities are not at hand, and no much larger clone is one base apart.

The sequence is built from TRBV4-3 and TRBJ1-6; no confident D gene assignment can be made. The source of this sequence is a man between 40 and 49 years old in good health. Specimen: blood. This receptor carries the CDR3 CASSRGYSGSESPLHF. The nucleotide sequence reads as follows: TGCGCCAGCAGCCGAGGGTACTCGGGATCCGAATCACCCCTCCACTTT.